This T cell receptor (beta chain) was obtained from a study of early T cells in non-severe SARS-CoV-2 infection. Turning to the study itself: Bulk RNA taken from unsorted whole blood was sequenced, leaving chains unpaired. Study-level findings and limits: VDJdb-based matching was biased toward anti-spike CD8 responses and missed private and CD4 specificities.

On this clonotype: What it binds is not known.

Individually, cDNA molecules had unique molecular identifiers attached to them. TCRdb passed the 5' RACE reads through MiXCR, listing each CDR3 protein once. This table has about 61,000 distinct CDR3 sequences, approximately 12% appearing once. V was pared by 6 bases and J by 4 bases, with 6 bases of the junction left unmatched. Germline CDR1 SGHTA, CDR2 FQGNSA. This CDR3 has 14 amino acids. The input for sequencing was whole blood, taken at baseline. This clonotype originated in an adult who was a healthcare worker with PCR-confirmed SARS-CoV-2 infection or an uninfected control (not recorded which). The donor label of this sample is uncertain. The chain has TRBV7-2 and TRBJ2-3; TRBD1 matches at 8 bases. The CDR3 nucleotides are TGTGCCAGCAGATCCGACAGGGGTGCAGATACGCAGTATTTT. This codes for CASRSDRGADTQYF. Supplemented by reference TRBV7-2 and TRBJ2-3, the full variable domain reads GAGVSQSPSNKVTEKGKDVELRCDPISGHTALYWYRQSLGQGLEFLIYFQGNSAPDKSGLPSDRFSAERTGGSVSTLTIQRTQQEDSAVYLCASRSDRGADTQYFGPGTRLTVL.